A selection of T cell receptor beta chains follows, all from one sample in a study of blood T cell repertoires in COVID-19. TCRdb keeps only in-frame clones here, not all; method: immunoSEQ multiplex PCR. The profile shows hundreds of thousands of clones, around 90% of them singletons. Sequenced input: peripheral blood. These receptors came from a woman younger than 35 who had recovered from COVID-19. Each CDR3 is given with its conserved first and last residue. The D gene is left open where the match is weak. Clone size is not always given. Where it is, it says once, few, many or a class for expanded clones.

-	TRBJ2-1	TRBV5-1	-	CASSLGTISSLNEQFF	TGCGCCAGCAGCTTGGGGACTATAAGCTCACTTAATGAGCAGTTCTTC
-	TRBJ1-1	TRBV15	-	CATSSPRDINTEAFF	TGTGCCACCAGCAGTCCAAGGGACATCAACACTGAAGCTTTCTTT
-	TRBJ2-7	TRBV2	-	CASALAGYEQYF	TGTGCCAGCGCCCTCGCGGGGTACGAGCAGTACTTC
-	TRBJ1-1	TRBV19	-	CASSTQGHNTEAFF	TGTGCCAGTAGTACCCAAGGACACAACACTGAAGCTTTCTTT
-	TRBJ1-2	TRBV4-1	-	CASSQGTPKKNYGYTF	TGCGCCAGCAGCCAAGGGACACCCAAGAAAAACTATGGCTACACCTTC
few	TRBJ2-5	TRBV3-1/TRBV3-2	-	CASSPPGNQETQYF	TGTGCCAGCAGCCCCCCCGGGAATCAAGAGACCCAGTACTTC
-	TRBJ2-2	TRBV4-2	TRBD2	CASSEGLAGLGKTGELFF	TGTGCCAGCAGCGAGGGACTAGCGGGACTCGGGAAAACCGGGGAGCTGTTTTTT
-	TRBJ1-5	TRBV4-1	-	CASSQVPYSNQPQHF	TGCGCCAGCAGCCAAGTTCCCTATAGCAATCAGCCCCAGCATTTT
-	TRBJ1-6	TRBV2	-	CASSEERGIYNSPLHF	TGTGCCAGCAGTGAAGAACGGGGGATCTATAATTCACCCCTCCACTTT
-	TRBJ2-3	TRBV7-3	TRBD2	CASSLEWREPTDTQYF	TGTGCCAGCAGCTTAGAGTGGCGGGAGCCCACAGATACGCAGTATTTT
-	TRBJ2-1	TRBV29-1	-	CSVDSLSHNEQFF	TGCAGCGTTGATTCCTTATCTCACAATGAGCAGTTCTTC
-	TRBJ2-7	TRBV18	TRBD1	CASSRDRGDYEQYF	TGTGCCAGCTCACGGGACAGGGGGGACTACGAGCAGTACTTC
few	TRBJ2-7	TRBV10-1	TRBD1	CASRSGQGIDEQYF	TGCGCCAGCAGGTCTGGACAGGGGATCGACGAGCAGTACTTC
-	TRBJ1-1	TRBV2	TRBD1	CASGRQGNTEAFF	TGTGCCAGCGGCAGACAGGGGAACACTGAAGCTTTCTTT
-	TRBJ1-1	TRBV5-1	-	CASSWTPGFMNTEAFF	TGCGCCAGCAGCTGGACCCCGGGGTTCATGAACACTGAAGCTTTCTTT
-	TRBJ1-2	TRBV2	-	CASSVALVGYTF	TGTGCCAGCAGTGTGGCTCTGGTTGGCTACACCTTC
-	TRBJ2-7	TRBV30	-	CSWAPGGPGYEQYF	TGTAGCTGGGCCCCCGGAGGGCCAGGCTACGAGCAGTACTTC
-	TRBJ2-7	TRBV19	TRBD1	CASSRGQTSYEQYF	TGTGCCAGTAGCAGGGGACAGACATCCTACGAGCAGTACTTC
-	TRBJ1-5	TRBV25-1	-	CASSEFVGDTYQPQHF	TGTGCCAGCAGTGAATTTGTGGGGGACACTTATCAGCCCCAGCATTTT
-	TRBJ1-4	TRBV19	TRBD1	CASRQKTGTNEKLFF	TGTGCCAGCCGTCAGAAGACAGGGACTAATGAAAAACTGTTTTTT
-	TRBJ2-7	TRBV7-8	TRBD1	CASSPGTGEYEQYF	TGTGCCAGCAGCCCAGGGACAGGAGAGTACGAGCAGTACTTC
-	TRBJ2-1	TRBV19	TRBD2	CASSIGLAGAEQFF	TGTGCCAGTAGTATAGGGCTAGCGGGAGCTGAGCAGTTCTTC
medium-sized	TRBJ2-1	TRBV10-1	-	CASSVLSGCSYNEQFF	TGCGCCAGCAGCGTCCTTAGCGGTTGCTCCTACAATGAGCAGTTCTTC
-	TRBJ2-1	TRBV7-3	TRBD2	CASSLMASGDSDEQFF	TGTGCCAGCAGCTTAATGGCTAGCGGAGATTCAGATGAGCAGTTCTTC
once	TRBJ2-7	TRBV2	TRBD2	CASSEALAGGTYEQYF	TGTGCCAGCAGTGAAGCGCTAGCGGGAGGGACCTACGAGCAGTACTTC
-	TRBJ1-3	TRBV30	TRBD1	CASDREGNTIYF	TGTGCCTCTGACAGGGAGGGAAACACCATATATTTT
-	TRBJ2-2	TRBV10-2	-	CASSEPELSTGELFF	TGCGCCAGCAGTGAGCCGGAACTATCTACCGGGGAGCTGTTTTTT
-	TRBJ1-1	TRBV5-1	-	CASSITDTEAFF	TGCGCCAGCAGCATCACGGACACTGAAGCTTTCTTT
-	TRBJ2-7	TRBV4-3	TRBD2	CASSQDPATSEASYEQYF	TGCGCCAGCAGCCAAGATCCAGCGACTAGCGAGGCGAGCTACGAGCAGTACTTC
-	TRBJ1-6	TRBV6-4	-	CASSDRGNSPLHF	TGTGCCAGCAGTGATCGGGGTAATTCACCCCTCCACTTT
-	TRBJ1-1	TRBV6-2/TRBV6-3	-	CASSYSRDTEAFF	TGTGCCAGCAGTTACTCCAGGGACACTGAAGCTTTCTTT
-	TRBJ2-7	TRBV6-5	TRBD1	CASRTGAYEQYF	TGTGCCAGCAGGACAGGGGCCTACGAGCAGTACTTC
-	TRBJ1-2	TRBV7-2	-	CASSFSFGTDYNGYTF	TGTGCCAGCAGCTTTTCGTTTGGGACGGACTATAATGGCTACACCTTC
-	TRBJ2-7	TRBV7-9	-	CASSLGQGIYEQYF	TGTGCCAGCAGCTTGGGCCAGGGGATATACGAGCAGTACTTC
-	TRBJ2-7	TRBV6-2/TRBV6-3	TRBD2	CASSPREGLLSYEQYF	TGTGCCAGCAGCCCTCGGGAGGGACTCTTAAGCTACGAGCAGTACTTC
-	TRBJ1-5	TRBV12-5	TRBD1	CASGLPRQGHQPQHF	TGTGCTAGTGGTTTGCCGCGACAGGGGCATCAGCCCCAGCATTTT
few	TRBJ1-2	TRBV9	TRBD1	CASSADRAHGYTF	TGTGCCAGCAGCGCAGACAGGGCACATGGCTACACCTTC
-	TRBJ2-2	TRBV7-9	TRBD1	CASSFPSERGPSTGELFF	TGTGCCAGCAGCTTCCCCTCCGAGAGGGGGCCCAGCACCGGGGAGCTGTTTTTT
-	TRBJ1-1	TRBV7-3	TRBD1	CASSPGQGTTEAFF	TGTGCCAGCAGCCCCGGACAGGGTACCACTGAAGCTTTCTTT
-	TRBJ1-2	TRBV10-3	TRBD1	CAISRGDYGYTF	TGTGCCATCTCCAGGGGGGACTATGGCTACACCTTC
-	TRBJ1-2	TRBV3-1/TRBV3-2	-	CASSQGPVGANYGYTF	TGTGCCAGCAGCCAAGGGCCAGTAGGAGCTAACTATGGCTACACCTTC
few	TRBJ2-7	TRBV10-2	TRBD1	CASMGQQSYEQYF	TGCGCCAGCATGGGACAGCAAAGCTACGAGCAGTACTTC
-	TRBJ2-1	TRBV7-6	TRBD2	CASSATSVYNEQFF	TGTGCCAGCAGCGCGACTAGCGTATACAATGAGCAGTTCTTC
-	TRBJ1-1	TRBV30	TRBD1	CAWSLDRSTEAFF	TGTGCCTGGAGCTTGGACAGGTCAACTGAAGCTTTCTTT
-	TRBJ2-1	TRBV19	-	CASSLPQGHSYNEQFF	TGTGCCAGTAGTCTACCACAGGGACACTCCTACAATGAGCAGTTCTTC
-	TRBJ1-5	TRBV6-2/TRBV6-3	-	CASSSGVGRRINQPQHF	TGTGCCAGCAGTTCGGGTGTCGGCAGGAGGATCAATCAGCCCCAGCATTTT
-	TRBJ2-1	TRBV20-1	TRBD2	CSASLAGGWYEQFF	TGCAGTGCTAGTCTAGCGGGAGGGTGGTATGAGCAGTTCTTC
-	TRBJ1-6	TRBV5-1	-	CASSLPQGSYSPLHF	TGCGCCAGCAGCTTGCCTCAGGGGAGTTACTCACCCCTCCACTTT
-	TRBJ1-1	TRBV9	-	CASSVLTSTEAFF	TGTGCCAGCAGCGTATTGACTTCCACTGAAGCTTTCTTT
-	TRBJ2-7	TRBV7-2	TRBD1	CASSLAVSPGGANF	TGTGCCAGCAGCTTAGCGGTATCCCCAGGGGGCGCGAACTTC
-	TRBJ2-1	TRBV30	-	CAWRDRDSHYNEQFF	TGTGCCTGGAGAGATCGGGACTCCCATTACAATGAGCAGTTCTTC
-	TRBJ2-1	TRBV5-1	TRBD2	CASSLIAGGPVNNEQFF	TGCGCCAGCAGCTTGATAGCGGGAGGTCCGGTTAATAATGAGCAGTTCTTC
-	TRBJ1-1	TRBV10-3	-	CATSWGGGNTEAFF	TGTGCCACCTCGTGGGGAGGAGGGAACACTGAAGCTTTCTTT
-	TRBJ2-1	TRBV6-5	-	CASSSPEGRSYNEQFF	TGTGCCAGCAGTTCCCCGGAGGGACGCTCCTACAATGAGCAGTTCTTC
-	TRBJ1-3	TRBV7-9	TRBD1	CASSLPPGQGSGNTIYF	TGTGCCAGCAGCTTACCACCGGGACAGGGTTCTGGAAACACCATATATTTT
-	TRBJ2-1	TRBV11-3	TRBD2	CASSLGGTRTSGEQFF	TGTGCCAGCAGCTTAGGGGGGACTAGAACGTCCGGTGAGCAGTTCTTC
-	TRBJ1-4	TRBV5-1	TRBD1	CASSLGVRDREKLFF	TGCGCCAGCAGCTTGGGGGTCCGGGACAGGGAAAAACTGTTTTTT
few	TRBJ1-1	TRBV7-9	-	CASSFLANIKNTEAFF	TGTGCCAGCAGCTTTCTGGCCAATATTAAGAACACTGAAGCTTTCTTT
-	TRBJ2-5	TRBV5-6	-	CASSSTRGGLGETQYF	TGTGCCAGCAGCTCGACTAGAGGAGGTTTAGGGGAGACCCAGTACTTC
-	TRBJ2-2	TRBV14	-	CASSQERIGELFF	TGTGCCAGCAGCCAAGAGAGGATCGGGGAGCTGTTTTTT